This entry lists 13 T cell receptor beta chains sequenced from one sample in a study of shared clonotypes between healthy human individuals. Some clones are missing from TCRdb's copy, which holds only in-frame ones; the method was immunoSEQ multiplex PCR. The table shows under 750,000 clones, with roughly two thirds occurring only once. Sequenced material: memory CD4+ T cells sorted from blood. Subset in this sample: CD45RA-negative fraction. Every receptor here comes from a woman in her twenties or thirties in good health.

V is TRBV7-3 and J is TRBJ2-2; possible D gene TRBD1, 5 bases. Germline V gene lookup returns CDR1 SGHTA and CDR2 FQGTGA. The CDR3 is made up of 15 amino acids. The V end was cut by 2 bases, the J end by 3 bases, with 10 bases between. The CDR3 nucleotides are TGTGCCAGCAGCTTACACCAGGGATACACCGGGGAGCTGTTTTTT. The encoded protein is CASSLHQGYTGELFF.

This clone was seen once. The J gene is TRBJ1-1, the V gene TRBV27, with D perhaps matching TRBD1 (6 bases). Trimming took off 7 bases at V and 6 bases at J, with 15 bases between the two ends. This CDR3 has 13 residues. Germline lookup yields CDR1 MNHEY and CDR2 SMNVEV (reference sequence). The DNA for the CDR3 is TGTGCCAGCAAGGGGGAAGTTGGACCTGAAGCTTTCTTT. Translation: CASKGEVGPEAFF.

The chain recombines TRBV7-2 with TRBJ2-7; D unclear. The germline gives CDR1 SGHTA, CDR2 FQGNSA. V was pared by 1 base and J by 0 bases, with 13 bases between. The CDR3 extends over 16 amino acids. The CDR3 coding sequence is TGTGCCAGCAGCTTAGTGGGCGCACTAAGCTCCTACGAGCAGTACTTC. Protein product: CASSLVGALSSYEQYF.

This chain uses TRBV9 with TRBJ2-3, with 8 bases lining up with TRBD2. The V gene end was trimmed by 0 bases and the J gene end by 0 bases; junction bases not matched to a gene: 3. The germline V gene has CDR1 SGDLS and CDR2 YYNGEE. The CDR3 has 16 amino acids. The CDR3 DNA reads TGTGCCAGCAGCGTAGTAAGCGGGGGAAGCACAGATACGCAGTATTTT. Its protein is CASSVVSGGSTDTQYF.

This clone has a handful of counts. In nucleotides, the CDR3 is TGTGCCAGCAGGATACAGGGGGACTATGGCTACACCTTC. It codes for CASRIQGDYGYTF. This chain uses TRBV6-5 with TRBJ1-2, with 8 positions matching TRBD1. Losses at the gene ends were 6 bases for V and 3 bases for J; bases not matched to a gene: 3. The V gene's germline CDR1 is MNHEY and CDR2 SVGAGI. CDR3 length: 13 residues.

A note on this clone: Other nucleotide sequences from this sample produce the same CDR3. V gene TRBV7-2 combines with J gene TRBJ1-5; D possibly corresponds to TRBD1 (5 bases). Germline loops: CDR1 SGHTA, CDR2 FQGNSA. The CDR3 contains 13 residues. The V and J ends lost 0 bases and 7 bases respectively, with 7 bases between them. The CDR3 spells CASSLAGGQPQHF. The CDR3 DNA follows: TGTGCCAGCAGCTTAGCCGGGGGACAGCCCCAGCATTTT.

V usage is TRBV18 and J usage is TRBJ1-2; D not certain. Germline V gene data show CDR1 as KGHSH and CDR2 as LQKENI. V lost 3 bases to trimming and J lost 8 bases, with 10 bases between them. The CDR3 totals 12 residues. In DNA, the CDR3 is TGTGCCAGCTCACCGCGGGGTGAAGGCTACACCTTC. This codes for CASSPRGEGYTF.

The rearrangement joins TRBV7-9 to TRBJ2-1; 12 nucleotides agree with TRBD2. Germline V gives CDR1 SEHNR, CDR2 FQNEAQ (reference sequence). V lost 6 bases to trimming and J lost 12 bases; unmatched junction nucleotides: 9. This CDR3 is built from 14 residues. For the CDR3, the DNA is TGTGCCAGCAGTGGACTAGCGGGATCAACCGGGCAGTTCTTC. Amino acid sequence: CASSGLAGSTGQFF.

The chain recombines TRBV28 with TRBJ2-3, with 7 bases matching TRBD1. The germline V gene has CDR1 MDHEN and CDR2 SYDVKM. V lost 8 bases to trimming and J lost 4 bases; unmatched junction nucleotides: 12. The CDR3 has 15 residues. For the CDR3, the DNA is TGTGCCAGCCTAAGGGGGCAGGGTGTCGCAGATACGCAGTATTTT. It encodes CASLRGQGVADTQYF.

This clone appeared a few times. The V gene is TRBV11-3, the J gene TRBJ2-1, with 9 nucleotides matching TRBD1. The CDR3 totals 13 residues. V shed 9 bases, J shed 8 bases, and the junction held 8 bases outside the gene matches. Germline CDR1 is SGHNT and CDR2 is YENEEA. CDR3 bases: TGTGCCAGTGGGACAGGGAATGTGGATGAGCAGTTCTTC. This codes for CASGTGNVDEQFF.

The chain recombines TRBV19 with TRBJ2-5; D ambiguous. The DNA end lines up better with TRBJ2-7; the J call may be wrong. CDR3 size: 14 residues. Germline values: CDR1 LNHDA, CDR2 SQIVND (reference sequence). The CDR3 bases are TGTGCCAGTAGTATATCCAGTGACGCCTACGAGCAGTACTTC. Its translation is CASSISSDAYEQYF.

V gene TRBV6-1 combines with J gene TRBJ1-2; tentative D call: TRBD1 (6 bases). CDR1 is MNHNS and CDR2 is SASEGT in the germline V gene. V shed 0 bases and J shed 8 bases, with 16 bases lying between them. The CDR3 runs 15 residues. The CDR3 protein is CASSEAWGAREGYTF. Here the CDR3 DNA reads TGTGCCAGCAGTGAAGCTTGGGGGGCGCGGGAGGGCTACACCTTC.

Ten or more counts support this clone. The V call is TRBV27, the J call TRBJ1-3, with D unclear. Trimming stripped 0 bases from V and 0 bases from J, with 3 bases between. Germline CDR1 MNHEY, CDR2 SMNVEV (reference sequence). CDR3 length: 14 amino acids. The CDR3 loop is CASSLSGSGNTIYF. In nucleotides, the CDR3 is TGTGCCAGCAGTTTATCTGGCTCTGGAAACACCATATATTTT.